Described below is a single T cell receptor (beta chain) sequence and its context. This specimen belongs to a study of blood T cell repertoires in COVID-19. Study-level background: In each case, the material was cDNA or gDNA derived from T cells, B-cell-depleted T cells, or PBMCs.

CDR1 and CDR2 from the germline V gene are LNHNV and YYDKDF (reference sequence). This CDR3 comprises 14 residues. V gave up 9 bases and J gave up 6 bases; unmatched junction bases: 12. Profiling relied on immunoSEQ multiplex PCR, and the TCRdb table lists in-frame clones only, not all of them. The data hold 86,000 or so clones, with roughly 86% observed a single time. J is TRBJ2-7 and V is TRBV15; 9 bases align to TRBD1. The source material was peripheral blood. The TCR comes from a woman of 80 years or more with acute or convalescent COVID-19. CDR3 region: CATESRDRDREQYF. CDR3 nucleotide sequence: TGTGCCACAGAGAGCCGGGACAGGGATCGCGAGCAGTACTTC.